The 13 T cell receptor beta chains below all came from one sample that was sequenced in a study of control samples from healthy donors and cancer patients. Clones were read by immunoSEQ multiplex PCR, and TCRdb kept only the in-frame ones, dropping some. Of around 100,000 clones in the sample, approximately 86% were seen once. Sequencing was carried out using blood. Receptor source: a man aged 25-45 years in good health.

J is TRBJ2-1 and V is TRBV14; no clear D gene. Trimming removed 0 bases at V and 9 bases at J, with 9 bases between. CDR1 is SGHDN and CDR2 is FVKESK in the germline V gene. This CDR3 contains 13 residues. CDR3 DNA sequence: TGTGCCAGCAGCCAAGACGTCGCTCCTGAGCAGTTCTTC. Residues: CASSQDVAPEQFF.

This clone was picked up a small number of times. This CDR3 is also generated by other DNA sequences in the sample. The chain carries TRBV7-2 and TRBJ1-3; TRBD1 aligns across 7 bases. J gave up 4 bases and V 1 base, and 4 bases lay outside the gene matches. The germline V gene has CDR1 SGHTA and CDR2 FQGNSA. This CDR3 has 15 residues. The CDR3 DNA is TGTGCCAGCAGCTTAGACAGGGGCTCCGGAAACACCATATATTTT. Protein: CASSLDRGSGNTIYF.

The rearrangement joins TRBV11-2 to TRBJ2-7; perhaps D is TRBD1 or TRBD2 (5 bases each). This CDR3 spans 15 amino acids. V was clipped by 7 bases and J by 2 bases, with 18 bases between them. Per germline, CDR1 SGHAT and CDR2 FQNNGV. CDR3 nucleotide sequence: TGTGCCAGCACCAGATCCGGGGCCGCACCCTACGAGCAGTACTTC. Encoded protein: CASTRSGAAPYEQYF. The full variable domain, rest sourced from reference TRBV11-2 and TRBJ2-7, is EAGVAQSPRYKIIEKRQSVAFWCNPISGHATLYWYQQILGQGPKLLIQFQNNGVVDDSQLPKDRFSAERLKGVDSTLKIQPAKLEDSAVYLCASTRSGAAPYEQYFGPGTRLTVT.

A single count supports this clone. This chain uses TRBV4-3 with TRBJ1-2; a possible D gene is TRBD1 (6 bases). The CDR3 runs 16 residues. Germline assignment: CDR1 LGHNA and CDR2 YSLEER. Trimming removed 0 bases from V and 6 bases from J, with 17 bases in between. The CDR3 region has the DNA TGCGCCAGCAGCCAAGATAGCGTGCAGGGGCGCGATGGCTACACCTTC. Protein product: CASSQDSVQGRDGYTF.

The chain links TRBV20-1 to TRBJ2-3, with D perhaps TRBD2 (5 bases). The V end was cut by 6 bases, the J end by 3 bases, with 19 bases between. The CDR3 consists of 15 residues. The germline CDR1 and CDR2 sequences are DFQATT and SNEGSKA (reference sequence). CDR3 protein: CSASTASIRTDTQYF. The DNA for the CDR3 is TGCAGTGCCAGTACGGCTAGCATTAGAACAGATACGCAGTATTTT.

The CDR3 sequence: CASGAGGVWNTEAFF. CDR3 nucleotides: TGCGCCAGCGGAGCAGGGGGCGTATGGAACACTGAAGCTTTCTTT. V and J are TRBV5-1 and TRBJ1-1, with 8 positions matching TRBD1. CDR1 is SGHRS, CDR2 YFSETQ, per germline. Trimming at V came to 7 bases and at J to 1 base, leaving 9 bases not matched to a gene. CDR3 length: 15 amino acids.

The chain carries TRBV7-9 and TRBJ1-6; no definite D call. In germline, CDR1 is SEHNR, CDR2 FQNEAQ (reference sequence). This CDR3 contains 15 residues. V lost 1 base to trimming and J lost 9 bases, with 13 bases between them. The CDR3 sequence is CASSLVGGPTSPLHF. The CDR3 DNA is TGTGCCAGCAGCTTAGTGGGCGGTCCCACTTCACCCCTCCACTTT.

This clone occurred a few times. This chain links TRBV2 with TRBJ1-2; D perhaps matches TRBD1 (5 bases). Germline V CDR1 and CDR2: SNHLY, FYNNEI. The CDR3 contains 13 residues. The V end lost 3 bases, the J end lost 5 bases, and 10 bases lay between the germline ends. CDR3 in amino acids: CASSDLGTYGYTF. CDR3 bases: TGTGCCAGCAGTGACCTGGGGACGTATGGCTACACCTTC.

V gene TRBV5-1 combines with J gene TRBJ1-1; perhaps TRBD1 as D (6 bases). Looked up from germline, CDR1 is SGHRS and CDR2 is YFSETQ. There are 15 residues in the CDR3. V was shortened by 5 bases and J by 4 bases, with 18 bases between the two germline ends. The CDR3 nucleotides are TGCGCCAGCAGGAGGGGGTCAGGGGATGCCACTGAAGCTTTCTTT. Translation: CASRRGSGDATEAFF.

This CDR3 reads CASSLGLGNTIYF. DNA of the CDR3: TGTGCCAGCAGTTTGGGACTCGGAAACACCATATATTTT. The rearrangement links TRBV12-3 or TRBV12-4 to TRBJ1-3, with D possibly matching TRBD1 (5 bases). V shed 3 bases and J shed 4 bases, with 7 bases lying between them. The CDR3 contains 13 residues.

The chain joins TRBV29-1 to TRBJ2-2; 8 positions agree with TRBD1. The CDR3 consists of 13 residues. V trimming: 7 bases; J trimming: 8 bases; junction bases outside the gene matches: 9. Germline V CDR1 and CDR2: SQVTM, ANQGSEA. CDR3 region: CSADRGRIGELFF. The DNA of the CDR3 is TGCAGCGCTGACAGGGGCCGCATAGGGGAGCTGTTTTTT.

This clone was seen more than once but under ten times. This sequence joins TRBV7-9 and TRBJ2-3, with D tentatively TRBD2 (5 bases). Germline assignment: CDR1 SEHNR and CDR2 FQNEAQ (reference sequence). Trimming stripped 1 base from V and 0 bases from J, with 8 bases between. The CDR3 loop spans 15 amino acids. CDR3 sequence: CASSLVSGSTDTQYF. In DNA, the CDR3 is TGTGCCAGCAGCTTAGTCTCGGGGAGCACAGATACGCAGTATTTT.

The CDR3 loop is CAWRGAGGGYTF. In DNA form, the CDR3 reads TGTGCCTGGAGGGGGGCCGGGGGTGGCTACACCTTC. The chain couples TRBV30 to TRBJ1-2; D perhaps matches TRBD1 (6 bases). Trimming left V 3 bases short and J 7 bases short, with 12 bases between. Looked up from germline, CDR1 is GTSNPN and CDR2 is SVGIG (reference sequence). This CDR3 is 12 amino acids long.